The rows below give T cell receptor beta chains drawn from one sample of a study of beta chain features in type 1 diabetes. Only in-frame clones appear in the TCRdb table, and some are missing; sequencing was by immunoSEQ multiplex PCR. This table holds 250,000 to 300,000 clones, approximately 14% found once. The specimen was naive CD4+ T cells from blood. The receptors were sampled from a man aged 25-45 years with type 1 diabetes. Each CDR3 is given with its conserved first and last residue. The D gene is left open where the match is weak. Clone size is shown for a subset of rows, as once, few, many or a class of expanded clone.

J: TRBJ2-6
D: NA
V: TRBV27
size: few
length: 18
CDR3: CASSSEAHFGSGANVLTF
DNA: TGTGCCAGCAGTTCGGAAGCGCACTTCGGCTCTGGGGCCAACGTCCTGACTTTC

J: TRBJ1-5
D: NA
V: TRBV6-6
size: NA
length: 14
CDR3: CASRRTTINQPQHF
DNA: TGTGCCAGCAGAAGGACAACCATCAATCAGCCCCAGCATTTT

J: TRBJ2-1
D: TRBD1
V: TRBV2
size: NA
length: 13
CDR3: CASDREVGNEQFF
DNA: TGTGCCAGCGACAGGGAAGTTGGCAATGAGCAGTTCTTC

J: TRBJ1-2
D: NA
V: TRBV28
size: NA
length: 14
CDR3: CASSPPGGSAGYTF
DNA: TGTGCCAGCAGTCCTCCGGGAGGGTCGGCTGGCTACACCTTC

J: TRBJ2-1
D: NA
V: TRBV25-1
size: few
length: 13
CDR3: CASSESYYNEQFF
DNA: TGTGCCAGCAGTGAAAGCTACTACAATGAGCAGTTCTTC

J: TRBJ1-2
D: TRBD1
V: TRBV19
size: NA
length: 12
CDR3: CASRQQGAGYTF
DNA: TGTGCCAGTAGACAACAGGGGGCTGGCTACACCTTC

J: TRBJ2-1
D: TRBD2
V: TRBV5-1
size: NA
length: 15
CDR3: CASSLVLAGVNEQFF
DNA: TGCGCCAGCAGCTTGGTGTTAGCGGGAGTCAATGAGCAGTTCTTC

J: TRBJ2-1
D: TRBD2
V: TRBV4-1
size: NA
length: 15
CDR3: CASSRGLAGNDEQFF
DNA: TGCGCCAGCAGCCGAGGACTAGCGGGAAATGATGAGCAGTTCTTC

J: TRBJ1-4
D: NA
V: TRBV29-1
size: few
length: 14
CDR3: CSVGNRERDEKLFF
DNA: TGCAGCGTTGGAAACAGGGAAAGGGATGAAAAACTGTTTTTT

J: TRBJ2-7
D: TRBD2
V: TRBV6-5
size: few
length: 12
CDR3: CASSYSTSVQYF
DNA: TGTGCCAGCAGTTACTCGACTAGCGTGCAGTACTTC

J: TRBJ1-2
D: NA
V: TRBV28
size: NA
length: 13
CDR3: CASNGLSFWGYTF
DNA: TGTGCCAGCAATGGCCTTTCCTTTTGGGGCTACACCTTC

J: TRBJ2-7
D: NA
V: TRBV7-9
size: NA
length: 14
CDR3: CASSSFGRAHEQYF
DNA: TGTGCCAGCAGCTCCTTCGGCAGGGCCCACGAGCAGTACTTC

J: TRBJ2-5
D: TRBD2
V: TRBV6-6
size: few
length: 13
CDR3: CASSTGTTETQYF
DNA: TGTGCCAGCAGTACCGGGACTACAGAGACCCAGTACTTC

J: TRBJ1-1
D: TRBD1
V: TRBV30
size: NA
length: 11
CDR3: CAWGTGTEAFF
DNA: TGTGCCTGGGGGACAGGGACTGAAGCTTTCTTT

J: TRBJ2-3
D: NA
V: TRBV19
size: few
length: 16
CDR3: CASSYRPGSLTDTQYF
DNA: TGTGCCAGTAGTTACAGACCGGGAAGCCTCACAGATACGCAGTATTTT

J: TRBJ2-3
D: NA
V: TRBV5-1
size: few
length: 12
CDR3: CASSSYTDTQYF
DNA: TGCGCCAGCAGCTCTTACACAGATACGCAGTATTTT

J: TRBJ2-5
D: NA
V: TRBV5-1
size: NA
length: 13
CDR3: CASSLQGQETQYF
DNA: TGCGCCAGCAGCTTACAGGGCCAAGAGACCCAGTACTTC

J: TRBJ2-1
D: TRBD2
V: TRBV5-1
size: few
length: 15
CDR3: CASTLGLAHSNEQFF
DNA: TGCGCCAGCACCCTTGGACTAGCGCACTCCAATGAGCAGTTCTTC

J: TRBJ2-5
D: NA
V: TRBV5-1
size: few
length: 15
CDR3: CASSLGSGQQETQYF
DNA: TGCGCCAGCAGCTTGGGATCAGGACAGCAAGAGACCCAGTACTTC

J: TRBJ1-2
D: NA
V: TRBV28
size: few
length: 12
CDR3: CASRQVNYGYTF
DNA: TGTGCCAGCAGGCAGGTCAACTATGGCTACACCTTC

J: TRBJ1-5
D: NA
V: TRBV5-1
size: NA
length: 13
CDR3: CASRAGDNQPQHF
DNA: TGCGCCAGCAGAGCAGGGGACAATCAGCCCCAGCATTTT

J: TRBJ2-7
D: TRBD2
V: TRBV5-4
size: NA
length: 13
CDR3: CASSRGSSYEQYF
DNA: TGTGCCAGCAGCCGCGGGAGCTCCTACGAGCAGTACTTC